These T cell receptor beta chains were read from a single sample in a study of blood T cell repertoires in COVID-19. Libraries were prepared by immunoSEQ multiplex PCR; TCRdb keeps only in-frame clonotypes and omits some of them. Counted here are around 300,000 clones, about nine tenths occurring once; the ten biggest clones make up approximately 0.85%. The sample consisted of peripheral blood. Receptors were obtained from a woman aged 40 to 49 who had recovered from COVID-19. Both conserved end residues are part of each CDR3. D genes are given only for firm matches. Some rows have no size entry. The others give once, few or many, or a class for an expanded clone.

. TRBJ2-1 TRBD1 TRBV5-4 CASSFYGTGYNEQFF TGTGCCAGCAGCTTTTATGGGACAGGGTACAATGAGCAGTTCTTC
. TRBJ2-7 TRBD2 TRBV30 CAWSVRFSGRNYEQYF TGTGCCTGGAGTGTAAGATTTAGCGGGAGGAACTACGAGCAGTACTTC
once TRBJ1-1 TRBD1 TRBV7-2 CASSLRGRGAFF TGTGCCAGCAGCTTAAGGGGGCGCGGGGCTTTCTTT
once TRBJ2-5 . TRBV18 CASSPPSETQYF TGTGCCAGCTCACCACCATCGGAGACCCAGTACTTC
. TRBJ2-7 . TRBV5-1 CASSLAQGSYEQYF TGCGCCAGCAGCTTGGCTCAGGGTTCTTACGAGCAGTACTTC
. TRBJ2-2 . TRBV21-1 CASSKRRGLTGELFF TGTGCCAGCAGCAAACGCCGGGGTTTAACCGGGGAGCTGTTTTTT
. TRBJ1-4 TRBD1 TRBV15 CATSKGGAEKLFF TGTGCCACCAGCAAAGGGGGCGCGGAAAAACTGTTTTTT
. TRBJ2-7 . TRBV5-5 CASSLADTRWYEQYF TGTGCCAGCAGCTTGGCCGATACTAGATGGTACGAGCAGTACTTC
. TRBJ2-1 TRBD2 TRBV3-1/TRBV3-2 CASSQELAGGLKFF TGTGCCAGCAGCCAAGAACTAGCGGGAGGTCTCAAATTCTTC
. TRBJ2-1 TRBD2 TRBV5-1 CASSFERESYNEQFF TGCGCCAGCAGCTTTGAGCGGGAGTCCTACAATGAGCAGTTCTTC
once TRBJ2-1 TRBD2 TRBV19 CASSISVAGGPKVGYYNEQFF TGTGCCAGTAGTATATCCGTAGCGGGAGGGCCGAAGGTCGGGTATTACAATGAGCAGTTCTTC
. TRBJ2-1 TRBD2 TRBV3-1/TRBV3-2 CASRRAGGYNEQFF TGTGCCAGCAGGCGGGCGGGAGGTTACAATGAGCAGTTCTTC
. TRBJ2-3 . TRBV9 CASSAAADTQYF TGTGCCAGCAGTGCAGCGGCAGATACGCAGTATTTT
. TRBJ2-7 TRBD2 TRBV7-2 CASSSWTSGRFRVYEQYF TGTGCCAGCAGCTCCTGGACTAGCGGGAGATTTAGGGTCTACGAGCAGTACTTC
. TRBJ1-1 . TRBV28 CASRTTGNTEAFF TGTGCCAGCAGGACGACAGGGAACACTGAAGCTTTCTTT
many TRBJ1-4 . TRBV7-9 CASSIRRQLNEKLFF TGTGCCAGCAGCATCCGCCGACAGTTAAATGAAAAACTGTTTTTT
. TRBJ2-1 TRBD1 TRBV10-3 CAISDPRGWDEQFF TGTGCCATCAGTGACCCCAGGGGGTGGGATGAGCAGTTCTTC
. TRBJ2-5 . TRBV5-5 CASSWAAGISQETQYF TGTGCCAGCAGCTGGGCGGCAGGGATTTCCCAAGAGACCCAGTACTTC
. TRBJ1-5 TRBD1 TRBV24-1 CATSDRQGFNQPQHF TGTGCCACCAGTGATAGACAGGGGTTCAATCAGCCCCAGCATTTT
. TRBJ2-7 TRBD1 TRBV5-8 CASSLVTGGLYEQYF TGTGCCAGCAGCTTGGTTACAGGGGGCCTGTACGAGCAGTACTTC
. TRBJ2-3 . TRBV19 CASSIGGVSTDTQYF TGTGCCAGTAGTATAGGGGGGGTCAGCACAGATACGCAGTATTTT
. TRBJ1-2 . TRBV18 CASSPPTRDGYTF TGTGCCAGCTCACCACCGACCAGGGATGGCTACACCTTC